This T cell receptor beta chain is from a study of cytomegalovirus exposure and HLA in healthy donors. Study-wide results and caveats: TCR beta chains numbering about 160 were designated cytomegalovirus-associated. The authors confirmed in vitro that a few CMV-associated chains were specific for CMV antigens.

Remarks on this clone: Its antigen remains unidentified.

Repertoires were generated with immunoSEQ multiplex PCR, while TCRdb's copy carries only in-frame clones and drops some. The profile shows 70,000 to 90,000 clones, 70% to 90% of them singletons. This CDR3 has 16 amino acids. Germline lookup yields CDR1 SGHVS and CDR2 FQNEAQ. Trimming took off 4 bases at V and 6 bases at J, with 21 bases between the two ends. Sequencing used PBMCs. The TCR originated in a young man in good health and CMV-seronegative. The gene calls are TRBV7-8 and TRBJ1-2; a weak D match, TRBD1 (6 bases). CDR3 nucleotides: TGTGCCAGCAGCTCCTGGCCCAGGGGCGAGGACCATGGCTACACCTTC. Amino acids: CASSSWPRGEDHGYTF.